The 20 T cell receptor beta chains below come from one sample, sequenced in a study of blood T cell repertoires in COVID-19. Method: immunoSEQ multiplex PCR; TCRdb's copy keeps in-frame clones and lacks some. The sample yields about 40,000 clones, over 75% seen once. The sample comprised peripheral blood. Receptors originate from a human donor in a cohort sampled during active COVID-19.

This chain's CDR3 is CASSPRRGANVLTF. CDR3 coding DNA: TGTGCCAGCAGCCCGCGCCGTGGGGCCAACGTCCTGACTTTC. The chain carries TRBV9 and TRBJ2-6, with D uncertain. The CDR3 is 14 amino acids. V lost 4 bases and J 3 bases, leaving 8 bases between the germline ends. Germline CDR1 and CDR2: SGDLS and YYNGEE. Full variable domain (outside the CDR3, taken from reference TRBV9 and TRBJ2-6): DSGVTQTPKHLITATGQRVTLRCSPRSGDLSVYWYQQSLDQGLQFLIQYYNGEERAKGNILERFSAQQFPDLHSELNLSSLELGDSALYFCASSPRRGANVLTFGAGSRLTVL.

This chain joins TRBV6-5 and TRBJ1-4, with D perhaps TRBD1 (6 bases). V was clipped by 8 bases and J by 3 bases, with 16 bases between them. Germline CDR1 and CDR2: MNHEY and SVGAGI. The CDR3 is 15 residues long. The DNA of the CDR3 is TGTGCCAGCTCCCCGATCCGGACAGCTAATGAAAAACTGTTTTTT. It translates to CASSPIRTANEKLFF.

The chain employs TRBV7-8 and TRBJ1-3; D gene ambiguous. V lost 5 bases and J lost 4, with 9 bases in between. CDR1 and CDR2 (germline): SGHVS, FQNEAQ. The CDR3 has 13 amino acids. Written as DNA, the CDR3 is TGTGCCAGCAGCCCACGACTGGGAAACACCATATATTTT. It translates to CASSPRLGNTIYF.

The chain has TRBV27 and TRBJ2-1; D possibly corresponds to TRBD2 (6 bases). Between the trimmed V and J ends, which lost 4 bases and 4 bases, there was a span of 11 bases. Germline V gene data show CDR1 as MNHEY and CDR2 as SMNVEV (reference sequence). The CDR3 is 14 residues long. The CDR3 spells CASSSGRGYNEQFF. The CDR3 nucleotides are TGTGCCAGCAGTTCGGGACGGGGGTACAATGAGCAGTTCTTC.

This clone was counted once. The chain recombines TRBV14 with TRBJ2-7; tentatively, D is TRBD1 (6 bases). The CDR3 is 15 residues long. Trimming cost V 2 bases and J 3 bases, with 14 bases left between them. The germline V gene encodes CDR1 SGHDN and CDR2 FVKESK. This chain's CDR3 is CASSQRPGDLYEQYF. As DNA, the CDR3 is TGTGCCAGCAGCCAAAGACCAGGGGATCTCTACGAGCAGTACTTC.

The chain carries TRBV5-1 and TRBJ2-5; TRBD1 aligns across 9 bases. The J segment lost 3 bases and the V segment lost 3 bases, leaving 6 bases of the junction unmatched. The CDR3 is 15 amino acids. The germline gives CDR1 SGHRS, CDR2 YFSETQ. CDR3 in DNA: TGCGCCAGCAGCTGGGGGACAGGGATCAAAGAGACCCAGTACTTC. As protein: CASSWGTGIKETQYF.

This clone was found once. This chain connects TRBV20-1 to TRBJ2-5; no firm D call. Germline V gene sequence: CDR1 DFQATT, CDR2 SNEGSKA (reference sequence). V lost 3 bases and J lost 1, with 12 bases in between. This CDR3 contains 14 residues. In nucleotides, the CDR3 is TGCAGTGCTAGTCCCAGAGGCGCCCAAGAGACCCAGTACTTC. Translating gives CSASPRGAQETQYF.

This clone has just one count. This chain connects TRBV9 to TRBJ2-3; 7 bases are shared with TRBD2. CDR1 SGDLS and CDR2 YYNGEE come from the germline V gene. The CDR3 is 19 residues long. The ends lost 3 bases at V and 2 bases at J; junction bases unmatched: 18. The CDR3 protein is CASSATKWGGVSSTDTQYF. CDR3 sequence (DNA): TGTGCCAGCAGCGCGACGAAGTGGGGGGGTGTCTCCTCCACAGATACGCAGTATTTT.

The chain employs TRBV18 and TRBJ2-1; 8 positions match TRBD2. This CDR3 spans 14 amino acids. Germline V gene data show CDR1 as KGHSH and CDR2 as LQKENI. J was trimmed by 6 bases and V by 3 bases; bases with no gene match: 4. The DNA of the CDR3 is TGTGCCAGCTCACCGGGACTAGGAGGCAATGAGCAGTTCTTC. This gives the protein CASSPGLGGNEQFF.

In DNA, the CDR3 is TGTGCCTGGTATGGGGGGGCCCACAGAGAGCAGTTCTTC. Encoded protein: CAWYGGAHREQFF. The V call is TRBV30, the J call TRBJ2-1, with D perhaps TRBD2 (7 bases). The V gene lost 5 bases and the J gene lost 10 bases, with 18 bases spanning the gap. CDR3 length: 13 amino acids. Germline V gene sequence: CDR1 GTSNPN, CDR2 SVGIG (reference sequence).

The rearrangement joins TRBV6-5 to TRBJ2-2; TRBD1 matches at 8 bases. Germline V lookup: CDR1 MNHEY, CDR2 SVGAGI. This CDR3 has 15 residues. Unmatched junction bases numbered 5, after V lost 6 bases and J lost 2 bases. The CDR3 sequence is CASRTGTGNTGELFF. DNA of the CDR3: TGTGCCAGCAGAACCGGGACAGGAAACACCGGGGAGCTGTTTTTT.

This chain links TRBV2 with TRBJ2-3, with 9 bases that match TRBD2. The CDR3 length is 17 residues. Germline loops: CDR1 SNHLY, CDR2 FYNNEI. With 7 bases clipped from V and 2 bases from J, the junction kept 13 bases outside the gene matches. CDR3 residues: CASTFCAGGRDTDTQYF. The CDR3 DNA reads as TGTGCCAGCACCTTTTGCGCGGGGGGGCGCGACACAGATACGCAGTATTTT. The full variable domain, rest sourced from reference TRBV2 and TRBJ2-3, is EPEVTQTPSHQVTQMGQEVILRCVPISNHLYFYWYRQILGQKVEFLVSFYNNEISEKSEIFDDQFSVERPDGSNFTLKIRSTKLEDSAMYFCASTFCAGGRDTDTQYFGPGTRLTVL.

This chain connects TRBV24-1 to TRBJ1-2; tentatively, D is TRBD1 (5 bases). V lost 2 bases, J lost 4 bases, and 10 bases lay in between. This CDR3 is 14 amino acids long. Per the germline V gene, CDR1 is KGHDR and CDR2 is SFDVKD. CDR3 loop: CATSDWTNRYGYTF. In DNA, the CDR3 is TGTGCCACCAGTGATTGGACAAATCGCTATGGCTACACCTTC.

The chain joins TRBV7-9 to TRBJ2-3, with 7 bases matching TRBD2. CDR1 and CDR2 from the germline V gene are SEHNR and FQNEAQ (reference sequence). The CDR3 extends over 14 amino acids. V lost 11 bases to trimming and J lost 2 bases; unmatched junction nucleotides: 10. The CDR3 sequence: CAGSGGWDTDTQYF. The CDR3 nucleotides read TGTGCCGGATCCGGGGGGTGGGACACAGATACGCAGTATTTT.

A few counts support this clone. This chain joins TRBV5-1 and TRBJ1-1; a possible D gene is TRBD1 (5 bases). Trimming cost V 5 bases and J 1 base, with 9 bases left between them. The germline V gene has CDR1 SGHRS and CDR2 YFSETQ. The CDR3 spans 13 residues. For the CDR3, the DNA is TGCGCCAGCAGGATTGACAGGAACACTGAAGCTTTCTTT. Translated: CASRIDRNTEAFF.

The V and J genes are TRBV9 and TRBJ1-2, with 11 nucleotides matching TRBD1. This CDR3 is built from 14 residues. Trimming at V came to 2 bases and at J to 7 bases, leaving 4 bases not matched to a gene. Per the germline V gene, CDR1 is SGDLS and CDR2 is YYNGEE. CDR3 sequence reads: CASSVGDRGAGYTF. The CDR3 region has the DNA TGTGCCAGCAGCGTGGGGGACAGGGGGGCTGGCTACACCTTC. Full variable domain (outside the CDR3, taken from reference TRBV9 and TRBJ1-2): DSGVTQTPKHLITATGQRVTLRCSPRSGDLSVYWYQQSLDQGLQFLIQYYNGEERAKGNILERFSAQQFPDLHSELNLSSLELGDSALYFCASSVGDRGAGYTFGSGTRLTVV.

This clone has just one count. The V gene is TRBV29-1, the J gene TRBJ2-5; no reliable D call. The CDR3 totals 14 residues. The germline CDR1 and CDR2 sequences are SQVTM and ANQGSEA. Trimming removed 3 bases from V and 0 bases from J, with 11 bases in between. The CDR3 coding sequence is TGCAGCGTTGAGGTCTGGAGAAACCAAGAGACCCAGTACTTC. Translated, it gives CSVEVWRNQETQYF.

CDR3 loop: CASSLLAGATDTQYF. For the CDR3, the DNA is TGTGCCAGCAGTCTCCTAGCGGGGGCCACAGATACGCAGTATTTT. The chain recombines TRBV27 with TRBJ2-3; TRBD2 aligns across 10 bases. CDR3 length equals 15 residues. Germline CDR1 MNHEY, CDR2 SMNVEV (reference sequence). Trimming took 5 bases from V and 2 from J; bases not matched to a gene: 4.

The chain uses TRBV19 and TRBJ1-4; 9 bases match TRBD1. Germline V lookup: CDR1 LNHDA, CDR2 SQIVND (reference sequence). Germline trimming cut 3 bases from V and 9 bases from J; bases unmatched to any gene: 11. CDR3 length: 16 amino acids. The CDR3 nucleotides are TGTGCCAGTAGTATCATCCGGGTGGGACAGGGAAAAAAACTGTTTTTT. Protein: CASSIIRVGQGKKLFF.

The chain combines TRBV15 with TRBJ1-4; 9 nucleotides match TRBD1. The CDR3 consists of 16 residues. Unmatched junction bases numbered 5, after V lost 6 bases and J lost 0 bases. CDR1 is LNHNV and CDR2 is YYDKDF in the germline V gene (reference sequence). The CDR3 DNA follows: TGTGCCACCAGTTGGGGACAGGGAGCAACTAATGAAAAACTGTTTTTT. Its protein product is CATSWGQGATNEKLFF.